The entry that follows covers one TCR beta chain sequence. Its antigen is undetermined. 13 Jbeta primers and 60 Vbeta primers were used for the PCR. Method: immunoSEQ multiplex PCR; TCRdb's copy keeps in-frame clones and lacks some. Of approximately 200,000 clones in the sample, over 75% were seen once. The length of the CDR3 is 17 residues. Trimming removed 3 bases from V and 3 bases from J, with 20 bases in between. The germline V gene has CDR1 MDHEN and CDR2 SYDVKM. This entry belongs to a study of cytomegalovirus exposure and HLA in healthy donors. Study results and caveats: The study carried out a later analysis of TCR beta sequences. It associated around 17,000 of them with specific HLA alleles at a false discovery rate of 0.05. The authors considered a cluster of highly shared sequence variants likely to be a sequencing artifact.

The chain combines TRBV28 with TRBJ1-1, with D unclear. What was sequenced was PBMCs. This TCR derives from a woman aged 45-60 years in good health and CMV-seronegative. CDR3 sequence (DNA): TGTGCCAGCAGTTTTCACGCGCCACCCGGGTGGTACACTGAAGCTTTCTTT. Translation gives CASSFHAPPGWYTEAFF.